The 29 T cell receptor beta chains below all came from one sample that was sequenced in a study of OX40 agonist ivuxolimab in advanced cancers. Clones were sequenced by immunoSEQ multiplex PCR, and TCRdb holds only the in-frame ones, with some missing. The repertoire consists of roughly 66,000 clones, with around 86% occurring once and the leading ten covering 2% to 3%. The sequences come from CD4+ or CD8+ T cells sorted from blood, collected in a trial of the OX40 agonist ivuxolimab. The receptors originated from an adult with an advanced solid tumor such as melanoma, head and neck, liver or kidney cancer.

This chain connects TRBV7-2 to TRBJ2-2, with D perhaps TRBD1 (6 bases). Germline values: CDR1 SGHTA, CDR2 FQGNSA. The CDR3 extends over 16 amino acids. V was cut by 1 base and J by 4 bases, with 13 bases left in between. In DNA form, the CDR3 reads TGTGCCAGCAGCTTAGACAGGGCCGGAGGCACCGGGGAGCTGTTTTTT. Protein sequence: CASSLDRAGGTGELFF.

This chain links TRBV4-2 with TRBJ2-1, with TRBD2 matching 12 bases. Germline CDR1 LGHNA, CDR2 YNFKEQ. The junction had 10 bases not matched to a gene; V was cut back by 4 bases and J by 9 bases. This CDR3 region has 16 residues. CDR3 sequence reads: CASSPPLAGGTTEQFF. The CDR3 DNA sequence: TGTGCCAGCAGCCCCCCACTAGCGGGAGGCACCACTGAGCAGTTCTTC.

The chain couples TRBV30 to TRBJ2-7; D may be TRBD1 (6 bases). Trimming pared 5 bases from V and 3 bases from J, leaving 17 bases between. Germline V lookup: CDR1 GTSNPN, CDR2 SVGIG (reference sequence). The CDR3 runs to 14 residues. The CDR3: CAWDPGQNFYEQYF. The CDR3 coding sequence is TGTGCCTGGGACCCCGGACAGAACTTCTACGAGCAGTACTTC.

The chain couples TRBV7-6 to TRBJ2-5; 7 bases agree with TRBD2. The germline V gene has CDR1 SGHVS and CDR2 FNYEAQ. V lost 3 bases and J lost 4; bases outside the gene matches: 8. CDR3 length: 15 residues. The CDR3 loop is CASSFYGREGETQYF. CDR3 DNA sequence: TGTGCCAGCAGCTTCTATGGCAGGGAGGGAGAGACCCAGTACTTC.

The chain recombines TRBV7-2 with TRBJ1-1, with D maybe TRBD1 (5 bases). The ends were cut back, 1 base at V and 3 bases at J, with 12 bases in the middle. Germline lookup yields CDR1 SGHTA and CDR2 FQGNSA. This CDR3 spans 15 amino acids. This chain's CDR3 is CASSLDRRSYTEAFF. DNA for the CDR3: TGTGCCAGCAGCTTAGACAGGCGCTCGTACACTGAAGCTTTCTTT.

The rearrangement links TRBV5-4 to TRBJ2-3, with 12 bases that match TRBD2. J was trimmed by 4 bases and V by 4 bases; bases with no gene match: 4. The CDR3 covers 15 residues. Per the germline V gene, CDR1 is SGHNT and CDR2 is YYREEE (reference sequence). The CDR3 is CASSTRLAGADTQYF. The CDR3 DNA reads TGTGCCAGCAGCACAAGACTAGCGGGAGCAGATACGCAGTATTTT.

V gene TRBV28 combines with J gene TRBJ1-5, with 12 bases identical to TRBD1. Germline values: CDR1 MDHEN, CDR2 SYDVKM. This CDR3 contains 18 residues. After removal of 2 bases from V and 1 base from J, the junction contained 6 bases not matched to a gene. The CDR3 region is CASSLGTGGQVSNQPQHF. CDR3 sequence (DNA): TGTGCCAGCAGTTTAGGGACAGGGGGCCAGGTCAGCAATCAGCCCCAGCATTTT.

The chain carries TRBV5-1 and TRBJ1-5, with TRBD1 as a possible D gene (6 bases). The CDR3 runs to 14 residues. V was pared by 6 bases and J by 3 bases, with 13 bases between. Looked up from germline, CDR1 is SGHRS and CDR2 is YFSETQ. The CDR3 DNA follows: TGCGCCAGCATTAGAACAGGGATCAATCAGCCCCAGCATTTT. Amino acid sequence: CASIRTGINQPQHF.

The table lists this clone with a count of one. V is TRBV27 and J is TRBJ2-7; 7 nucleotides line up with TRBD1. V dropped 3 bases and J dropped 0; count of bases not matched to a gene: 14. The CDR3 is 18 residues long. Germline loops: CDR1 MNHEY, CDR2 SMNVEV (reference sequence). The DNA of the CDR3 is TGTGCCAGCAGTTTCCAACGTACAGGGGTTCCCCACTCCTACGAGCAGTACTTC. Translated, it gives CASSFQRTGVPHSYEQYF.

The rearrangement uses TRBV7-2 and TRBJ2-2; either TRBD1 or TRBD2 may supply D (6 bases each). Per germline, CDR1 SGHTA and CDR2 FQGNSA. V was shortened by 0 bases and J by 7 bases, with 12 bases between the two germline ends. CDR3 length: 15 residues. CDR3 in DNA: TGTGCCAGCAGCTTAGCGGGGGGCGCTGACGGGGAGCTGTTTTTT. This gives the protein CASSLAGGADGELFF.

The V gene is TRBV6-5, the J gene TRBJ1-2; TRBD1 aligns across 10 bases. V lost 2 bases and J lost 4; bases outside the gene matches: 4. This CDR3 spans 15 amino acids. Germline V lookup: CDR1 MNHEY, CDR2 SVGAGI. CDR3 amino acids: CASSYQGQGSYGYTF. The CDR3 nucleotides are TGTGCCAGCAGTTACCAGGGACAGGGGAGCTATGGCTACACCTTC.

The chain joins TRBV27 to TRBJ2-2, with unresolved D. V lost 1 base to trimming and J lost 6 bases, with 6 bases between them. The germline V gene encodes CDR1 MNHEY and CDR2 SMNVEV (reference sequence). The CDR3 is 13 residues long. The CDR3 bases are TGTGCCAGCAGTTTATACGAGGCCGGGGAGCTGTTTTTT. Translated: CASSLYEAGELFF.

This clone appeared a few times. The chain combines TRBV2 with TRBJ2-3; D remains ambiguous. Deletions cut 1 base from V and 5 bases from J, with 10 bases between. The CDR3 runs 14 residues. Germline V lookup: CDR1 SNHLY, CDR2 FYNNEI. CDR3 protein: CASSEGLLLDTQYF. For the CDR3, the DNA is TGTGCCAGCAGTGAAGGACTTCTCTTAGATACGCAGTATTTT. Combining the CDR3 with reference TRBV2 and TRBJ2-3 gives the whole variable domain EPEVTQTPSHQVTQMGQEVILRCVPISNHLYFYWYRQILGQKVEFLVSFYNNEISEKSEIFDDQFSVERPDGSNFTLKIRSTKLEDSAMYFCASSEGLLLDTQYFGPGTRLTVL.

The CDR3, as DNA: TGTGCCAGCAGCTTTTCTCACGGGACTAGTAGGTACGAGCAGTACTTC. Its translation is CASSFSHGTSRYEQYF. This sequence joins TRBV5-6 and TRBJ2-7; 8 nucleotides align to TRBD2. The CDR3 runs to 16 residues. The ends lost 2 bases at V and 4 bases at J; junction bases unmatched: 11. The germline V gene encodes CDR1 SGHDT and CDR2 YYEEEE. The whole variable domain, remainder taken from reference TRBV5-6 and TRBJ2-7, is DAGVTQSPTHLIKTRGQQVTLRCSPKSGHDTVSWYQQALGQGPQFIFQYYEEEERQRGNFPDRFSGHQFPNYSSELNVNALLLGDSALYLCASSFSHGTSRYEQYFGPGTRLTVT.

CDR3 DNA: TGCGCCAGCAGCTTGGACGGGACCGCCGGACACTATGGCTACACCTTC. Amino acids: CASSLDGTAGHYGYTF. The chain carries TRBV5-1 and TRBJ1-2, with D possibly being TRBD1 (5 bases). Trimming pared 0 bases from V and 3 bases from J, leaving 15 bases between. This CDR3 is 16 amino acids long. Germline V gives CDR1 SGHRS, CDR2 YFSETQ.

The CDR3 region has the DNA TGTGCCAGCAGCTTAACCCGGAGTAGCGGGAGCTCCTACAATGAGCAGTTCTTC. Translating it yields CASSLTRSSGSSYNEQFF. The chain is built from TRBV7-9 and TRBJ2-1; 9 nucleotides match TRBD2. Germline V gene data show CDR1 as SEHNR and CDR2 as FQNEAQ (reference sequence). The CDR3 has 18 amino acids. The ends lost 2 bases at V and 0 bases at J; junction bases unmatched: 8.

With respect to this clone: The same CDR3 is also encoded by other DNA sequences in this sample. The rearrangement uses TRBV5-1 and TRBJ2-7; D call uncertain. The CDR3 is made up of 14 amino acids. Germline-derived CDR1 and CDR2 are SGHRS and YFSETQ. V was cut by 0 bases and J by 0 bases, with 7 bases left in between. CDR3 in amino acids: CASSLARSSYEQYF. DNA for the CDR3: TGCGCCAGCAGCTTGGCCCGAAGCTCCTACGAGCAGTACTTC.

The chain is built from TRBV5-1 and TRBJ1-3, with 8 bases aligning to TRBD1. The trim removed 4 bases at V and 7 bases at J, leaving 10 bases unmatched. CDR1 is SGHRS and CDR2 is YFSETQ in the germline V gene. This CDR3 has 15 amino acids. The CDR3 DNA is TGCGCCAGCAGCCGTACAGGGGGTGAAGGCAACACCATATATTTT. As protein: CASSRTGGEGNTIYF.

This clone appeared a few times. The CDR3 DNA sequence: TGTGCCAGCAGCTTCGGGGGACTAGCGGGAAACGGGGAGCTGTTTTTT. Encoded protein: CASSFGGLAGNGELFF. This chain connects TRBV5-4 to TRBJ2-2; 13 positions match TRBD2. V was pared by 2 bases and J by 7 bases, with 5 bases of the junction left unmatched. This CDR3 spans 16 amino acids. Germline CDR1 and CDR2: SGHNT and YYREEE (reference sequence).

The chain is built from TRBV11-2 and TRBJ2-3, with unresolved D. V dropped 3 bases and J dropped 0 bases, with 7 bases sitting between them. CDR3 length equals 14 residues. Germline CDR1 SGHAT, CDR2 FQNNGV. The CDR3, as DNA: TGTGCCAGCAGCTTCGCGCACAGCACAGATACGCAGTATTTT. Translated: CASSFAHSTDTQYF.

The chain links TRBV10-2 to TRBJ2-3; TRBD2 matches 8 bases. J was trimmed by 11 bases and V by 4 bases; bases with no gene match: 11. The CDR3 is 14 amino acids. CDR1 is WSHSY and CDR2 is SAAADI in the germline V gene. CDR3 loop: CASSAGVAGSGQYF. CDR3 sequence (DNA): TGCGCCAGCAGTGCCGGGGTAGCGGGGTCGGGGCAGTATTTT.

The V gene is TRBV28, the J gene TRBJ1-3, with D unresolved. CDR3 length equals 15 residues. Trimming removed 3 bases at V and 0 bases at J, with 9 bases between. Germline V CDR1 and CDR2: MDHEN, SYDVKM. The CDR3 sequence: CASSFPANSGNTIYF. The CDR3 DNA is TGTGCCAGCAGTTTCCCAGCCAACTCTGGAAACACCATATATTTT. The variable domain in full, completed from reference TRBV28 and TRBJ1-3, reads DVKVTQSSRYLVKRTGEKVFLECVQDMDHENMFWYRQDPGLGLRLIYFSYDVKMKEKGDIPEGYSVSREKKERFSLILESASTNQTSMYLCASSFPANSGNTIYFGEGSWLTVV.

The chain couples TRBV4-1 to TRBJ2-5; D is undetermined. The J call may be in error: the DNA end matches TRBJ2-7 better. Germline V gene lookup returns CDR1 MGHRA and CDR2 YSYEKL. CDR3 length equals 15 residues. CDR3 sequence reads: CASSQFIRMGSEQYF. As DNA, the CDR3 is TGCGCCAGCAGCCAATTTATACGTATGGGATCCGAGCAGTACTTC.

V is TRBV7-2 and J is TRBJ1-1, with D perhaps matching TRBD1 (5 bases). V shed 5 bases and J shed 0 bases, with 13 bases lying between them. Germline CDR1 reads SGHTA; CDR2 reads FQGNSA. The CDR3 sequence is 15 residues long. CDR3 coding DNA: TGTGCCAGCAGCCGGATGACAGCGATGAACACTGAAGCTTTCTTT. The encoded protein is CASSRMTAMNTEAFF.

There are a few counts of this clone. The J gene is TRBJ1-2, the V gene TRBV19; D perhaps matches TRBD1 (6 bases). The CDR3 covers 13 residues. Per germline, CDR1 LNHDA and CDR2 SQIVND (reference sequence). Trimming removed 4 bases from V and 7 bases from J, with 13 bases in between. This CDR3 reads CASSNAGDGGYTF. Written as DNA, the CDR3 is TGTGCCAGTAGTAACGCAGGGGATGGTGGCTACACCTTC.

The chain combines TRBV18 with TRBJ2-3; D is unresolved. CDR3 length: 13 amino acids. V dropped 4 bases and J dropped 4 bases, with 9 bases sitting between them. Germline loops: CDR1 KGHSH, CDR2 LQKENI. This CDR3 reads CASSQNYADTQYF. CDR3 nucleotide sequence: TGTGCCAGCTCACAGAACTACGCAGATACGCAGTATTTT. Supplemented by reference TRBV18 and TRBJ2-3, the full variable domain reads NAGVMQNPRHLVRRRGQEARLRCSPMKGHSHVYWYRQLPEEGLKFMVYLQKENIIDESGMPKERFSAEFPKEGPSILRIQQVVRGDSAAYFCASSQNYADTQYFGPGTRLTVL.

The chain couples TRBV11-2 to TRBJ2-3; 14 nucleotides agree with TRBD2. From germline, CDR1 is SGHAT and CDR2 FQNNGV. This CDR3 contains 18 residues. V lost 5 bases and J lost 6; bases outside the gene matches: 13. The CDR3 sequence: CASSHHPGTSGSLDTQYF. The CDR3 DNA follows: TGTGCCAGCAGCCACCACCCCGGGACTAGCGGGAGTCTCGATACGCAGTATTTT.

The J gene is TRBJ1-4, the V gene TRBV9, with D uncertain. Germline CDR1 SGDLS, CDR2 YYNGEE. V gave up 0 bases and J gave up 1 base, with 10 bases separating them. This CDR3 spans 16 amino acids. The CDR3 bases are TGTGCCAGCAGCGTAGGACCGGCTCAAACTAATGAAAAACTGTTTTTT. Amino acids: CASSVGPAQTNEKLFF.

J is TRBJ1-2 and V is TRBV18; maybe TRBD1 (5 bases). V was trimmed by 3 bases and J by 5 bases, leaving 13 bases between them. CDR3 length: 14 amino acids. Germline V gene lookup returns CDR1 KGHSH and CDR2 LQKENI. The CDR3 sequence: CASSPGGTPYGYTF. As DNA, the CDR3 is TGTGCCAGCTCACCGGGGGGGACCCCATATGGCTACACCTTC.